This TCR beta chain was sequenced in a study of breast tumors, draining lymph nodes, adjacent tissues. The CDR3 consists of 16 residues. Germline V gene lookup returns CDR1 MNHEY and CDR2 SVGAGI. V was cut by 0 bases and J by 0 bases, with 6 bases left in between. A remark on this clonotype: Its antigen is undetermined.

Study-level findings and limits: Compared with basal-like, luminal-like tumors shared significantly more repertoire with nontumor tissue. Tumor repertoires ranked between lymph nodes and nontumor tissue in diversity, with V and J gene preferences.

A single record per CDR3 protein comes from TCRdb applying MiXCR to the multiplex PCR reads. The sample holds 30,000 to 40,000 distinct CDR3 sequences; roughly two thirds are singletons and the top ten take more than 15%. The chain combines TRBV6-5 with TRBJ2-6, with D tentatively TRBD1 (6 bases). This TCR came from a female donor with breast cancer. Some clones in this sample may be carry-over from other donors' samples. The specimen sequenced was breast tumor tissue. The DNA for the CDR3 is TGTGCCAGCAGTTACTCAGGGGGCTCTGGGGCCAACGTCCTGACTTTC. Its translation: CASSYSGGSGANVLTF.